The text below deals with one T cell receptor beta chain. The antigen remains undetermined. This sample stems from a study of human T cells and chemical hapten exposure. At the level of the study: Enrolled patients were predominantly female and had alopecia areata, totalis or universalis. Study findings and constraints: TCRs whose frequency exceeded 1 in 1000 remained the same following DPC sensitization. Alopecia in all donors means immunity may differ from healthy individuals.

Germline V CDR1 and CDR2: MNHEY, SVGAGI. Trimming took 2 bases from V and 6 from J, leaving 10 bases between them. This CDR3 comprises 13 residues. Time point given: pre-sensitization, week 0. Treatment meaning: therapeutic diphenylcyclopropenone sensitization with weekly scalp DPC. Those who donated were patients with alopecia, 18 to 70 years of age, and suitable for DPC. One entry per CDR3 protein results from TCRdb running MiXCR on the RACE reads. The repertoire holds fewer than 200,000 distinct CDR3 sequences, around 30% seen once, with nearly 3% in the top ten. The specimen comprised whole blood, sampled in connection with sensitization to the hapten diphenylcyclopropenone (DPC). The chain carries TRBV6-5 and TRBJ1-1; D gene uncertain. The clonotype originates from a woman younger than 45 with alopecia areata. Some clones in this sample may be carry-over from other donors' samples. The CDR3 coding sequence is TGTGCCAGCAGTTACGGAGCGGCTGCTGAAGCTTTCTTT. Amino acids: CASSYGAAAEAFF.